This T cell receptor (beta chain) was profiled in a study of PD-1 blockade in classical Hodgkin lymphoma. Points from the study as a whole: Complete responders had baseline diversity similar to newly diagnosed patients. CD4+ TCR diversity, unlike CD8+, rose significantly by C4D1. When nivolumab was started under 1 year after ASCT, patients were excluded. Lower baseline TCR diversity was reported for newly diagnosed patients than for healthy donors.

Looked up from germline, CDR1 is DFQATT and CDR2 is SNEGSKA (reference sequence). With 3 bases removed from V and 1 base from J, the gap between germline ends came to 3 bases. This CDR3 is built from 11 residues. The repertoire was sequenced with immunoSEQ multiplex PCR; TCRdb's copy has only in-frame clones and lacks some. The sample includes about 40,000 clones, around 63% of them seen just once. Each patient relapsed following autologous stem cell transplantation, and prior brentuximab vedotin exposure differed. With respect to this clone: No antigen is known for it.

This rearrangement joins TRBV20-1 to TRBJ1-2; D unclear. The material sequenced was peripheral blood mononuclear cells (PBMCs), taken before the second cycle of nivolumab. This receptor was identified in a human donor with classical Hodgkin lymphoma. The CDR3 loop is CSASDNYGYTF. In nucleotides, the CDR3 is TGCAGTGCTAGCGATAACTATGGCTACACCTTC.